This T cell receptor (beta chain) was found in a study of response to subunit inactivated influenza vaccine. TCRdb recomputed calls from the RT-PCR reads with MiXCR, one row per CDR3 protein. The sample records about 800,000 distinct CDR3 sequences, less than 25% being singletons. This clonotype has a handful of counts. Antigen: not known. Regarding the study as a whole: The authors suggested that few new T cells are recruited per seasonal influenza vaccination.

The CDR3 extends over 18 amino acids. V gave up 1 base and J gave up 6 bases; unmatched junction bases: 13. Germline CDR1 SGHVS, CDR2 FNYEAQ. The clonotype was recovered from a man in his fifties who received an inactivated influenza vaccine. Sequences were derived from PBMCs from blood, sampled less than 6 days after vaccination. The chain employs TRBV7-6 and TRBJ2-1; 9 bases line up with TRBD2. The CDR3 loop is CASSLGFLAGGPSNEQFF. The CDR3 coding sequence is TGTGCCAGCAGCTTAGGCTTTCTCGCGGGGGGGCCAAGCAATGAGCAGTTCTTC.